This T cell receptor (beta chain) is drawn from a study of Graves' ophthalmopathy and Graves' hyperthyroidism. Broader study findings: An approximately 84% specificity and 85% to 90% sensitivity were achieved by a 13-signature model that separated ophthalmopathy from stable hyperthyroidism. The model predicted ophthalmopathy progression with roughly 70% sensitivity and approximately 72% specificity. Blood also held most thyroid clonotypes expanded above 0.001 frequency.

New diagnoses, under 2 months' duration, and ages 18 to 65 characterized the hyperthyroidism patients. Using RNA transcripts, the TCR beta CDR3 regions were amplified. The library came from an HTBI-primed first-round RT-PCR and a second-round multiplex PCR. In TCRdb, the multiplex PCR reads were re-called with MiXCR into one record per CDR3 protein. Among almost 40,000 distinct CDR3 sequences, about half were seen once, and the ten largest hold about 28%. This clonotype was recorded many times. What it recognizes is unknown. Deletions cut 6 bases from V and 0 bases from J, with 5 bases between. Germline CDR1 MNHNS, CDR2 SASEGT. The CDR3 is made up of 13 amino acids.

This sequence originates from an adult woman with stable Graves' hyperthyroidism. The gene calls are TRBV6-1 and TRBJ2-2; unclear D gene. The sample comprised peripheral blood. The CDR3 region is CASSKTNTGELFF. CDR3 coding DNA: TGTGCCAGCAGCAAGACGAACACCGGGGAGCTGTTTTTT.